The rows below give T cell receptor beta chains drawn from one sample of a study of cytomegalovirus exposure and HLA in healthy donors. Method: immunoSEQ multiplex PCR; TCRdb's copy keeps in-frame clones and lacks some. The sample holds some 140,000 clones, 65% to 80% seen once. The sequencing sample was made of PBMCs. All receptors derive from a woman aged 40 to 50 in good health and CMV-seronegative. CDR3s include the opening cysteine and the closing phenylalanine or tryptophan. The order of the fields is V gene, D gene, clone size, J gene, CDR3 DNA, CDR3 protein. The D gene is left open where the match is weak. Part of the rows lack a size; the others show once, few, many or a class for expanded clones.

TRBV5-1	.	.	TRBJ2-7	TGCGCCAGCAGCCTCTGGACGGACGACTACGAGCAGTACTTC	CASSLWTDDYEQYF
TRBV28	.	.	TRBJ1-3	TGTGCCAGCAGTTCTCCCCCAGAATCTGGAAACACCATATATTTT	CASSSPPESGNTIYF
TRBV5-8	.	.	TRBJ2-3	TGTGCCAGCATCCTTCTCGGGCGGGGAGGTGGCACAGATACGCAGTATTTT	CASILLGRGGGTDTQYF
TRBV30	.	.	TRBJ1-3	TGTGCCTGGACACAGGGAAATGGTGACACCATATATTTT	CAWTQGNGDTIYF
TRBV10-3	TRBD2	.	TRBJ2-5	TGTGCCATCAGTGAGGTACTAGCGGAGAACCAGTACTTC	CAISEVLAENQYF
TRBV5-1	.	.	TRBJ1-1	TGCGCCAGCAGTCGAGGGCAGGCCGTTGAAGCTTTCTTT	CASSRGQAVEAFF
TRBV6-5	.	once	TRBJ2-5	TGTGCCAGCAGTTACGTGACAGGACAAGAGACCCAGTACTTC	CASSYVTGQETQYF
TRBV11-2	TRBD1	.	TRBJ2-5	TGTGCCAGCAGCCGGGACAGGGAAGAGACCCAGTACTTC	CASSRDREETQYF
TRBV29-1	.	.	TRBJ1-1	TGCAGCGCAGCACAGGGTAGGAACACTGAAGCTTTCTTT	CSAAQGRNTEAFF
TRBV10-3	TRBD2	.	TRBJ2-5	TGTGCCATCAGCGGACTAGCGGGGGGAGAGACCCAGTACTTC	CAISGLAGGETQYF
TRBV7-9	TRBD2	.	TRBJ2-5	TGTGCCAGCAGCCTTTTAGCGGGAGGGCCAGAGACCCAGTACTTC	CASSLLAGGPETQYF
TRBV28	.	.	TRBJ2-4	TGTGCCAGCAGTTCCCTCCCCGGCAGACTAGCCAAAAACATTCAGTACTTC	CASSSLPGRLAKNIQYF
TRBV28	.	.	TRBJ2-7	TGTGCCAGCAGTTCACCCTGGAGGGAGCAGTACTTC	CASSSPWREQYF
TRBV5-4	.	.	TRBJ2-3	TGTGCCAGCAGTAACCCCGCAGAGGGAAATACGCAGTATTTT	CASSNPAEGNTQYF
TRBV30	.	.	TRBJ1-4	TGTGCCTGGAGTAGAGACAGTGCAACTAATGAAAAACTGTTTTTT	CAWSRDSATNEKLFF
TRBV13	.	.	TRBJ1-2	TGTGCCAGCAACGAGAGGAACTATGGCTACACCTTC	CASNERNYGYTF
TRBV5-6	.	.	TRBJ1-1	TGTGCCAGCAGCTTGGAGGGGGAAGCTTTCTTT	CASSLEGEAFF
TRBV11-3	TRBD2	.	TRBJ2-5	TGTGCCAGCAGGGGAATAGCGGGCCAAGAGACCCAGTACTTC	CASRGIAGQETQYF
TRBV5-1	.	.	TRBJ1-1	TGCGCCAGCAGCTTCCCCGGCGGGAACACTGAAGCTTTCTTT	CASSFPGGNTEAFF
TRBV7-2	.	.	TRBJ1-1	TGTGCCAGCAGCCGGAGATTCACTGAAGCTTTCTTT	CASSRRFTEAFF
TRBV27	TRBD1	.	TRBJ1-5	TGTGCCAGCAGTTACGGGACAGGAACAAATCAGCCCCAGCATTTT	CASSYGTGTNQPQHF
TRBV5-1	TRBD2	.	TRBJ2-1	TGCGCCAGCACCGGAGGGGCGGGAGGCGGCAATGAGCAGTTCTTC	CASTGGAGGGNEQFF
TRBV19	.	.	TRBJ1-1	TGTGCCAGTAGTATGGGCCCGAACACTGAAGCTTTCTTT	CASSMGPNTEAFF
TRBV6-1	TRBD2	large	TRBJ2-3	TGTGCCAGCAGTGAAGAAACTAGCGGGGGGACGGGTACGCAGTATTTT	CASSEETSGGTGTQYF
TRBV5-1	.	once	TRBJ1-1	TGCGCCAGCAGCTTGGCGGGGTTCTCGGGGATAACTGAAGCTTTCTTT	CASSLAGFSGITEAFF
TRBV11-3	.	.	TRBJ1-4	TGTGCCAGCAGCTTAAGGAGCAGGGGAACTAATGAAAAACTGTTTTTT	CASSLRSRGTNEKLFF
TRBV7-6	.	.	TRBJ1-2	TGTGCCAGCAGCTTAGGGGCGGGACCGACCTATGGCTACACCTTC	CASSLGAGPTYGYTF
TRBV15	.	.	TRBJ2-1	TGTGCCACCAGCGGCCAGGGGTATGAGCAGTTCTTC	CATSGQGYEQFF
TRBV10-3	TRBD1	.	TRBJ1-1	TGTGCCATCAGTGTCGGACAGGGGAGCACTGAAGCTTTCTTT	CAISVGQGSTEAFF
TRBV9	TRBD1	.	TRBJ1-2	TGTGCCAGCAGCCGAGGGGGACAGGGGCTCTTTAGGTATGGCTACACCTTC	CASSRGGQGLFRYGYTF
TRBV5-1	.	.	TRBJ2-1	TGCGCCAGCAGCCAAACCAGGGCTATCAATGAGCAGTTCTTC	CASSQTRAINEQFF
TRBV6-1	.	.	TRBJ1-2	TGTGCCAGCAGTATCGACTATGGCTACACCTTC	CASSIDYGYTF
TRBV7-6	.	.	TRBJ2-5	TGTGCCAGCAGCTTAGGAAGGGGCACCCAAGAGACCCAGTACTTC	CASSLGRGTQETQYF
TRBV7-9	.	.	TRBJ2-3	TGTGCCAGCAGCCTTGGGCCTAGCACAGATACGCAGTATTTT	CASSLGPSTDTQYF
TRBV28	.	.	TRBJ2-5	TGTGCCAGCAGTTTAGAGGGTTTTGTAGAGACCCAGTACTTC	CASSLEGFVETQYF
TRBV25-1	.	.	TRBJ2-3	TGTGCCAGCAGACGGGAGAATCGGGCAGATACGCAGTATTTT	CASRRENRADTQYF
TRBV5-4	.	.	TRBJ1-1	TGTGCCAGCAGCTTGGAGGCAGGGAAGAACACTGAAGCTTTCTTT	CASSLEAGKNTEAFF
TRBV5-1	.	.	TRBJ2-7	TGCGCCAGCATGCTTGGGGTGGGGGCAGCCTACGAGCAGTACTTC	CASMLGVGAAYEQYF
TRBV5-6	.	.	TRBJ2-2	TGTGCCAGCAGTGAAATGGGAGGGGGAAACACCGGGGAGCTGTTTTTT	CASSEMGGGNTGELFF
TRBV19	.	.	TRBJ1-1	TGTGCCAGTAGTATTGAGGGGGGGCTCGGTGAAGCTTTCTTT	CASSIEGGLGEAFF
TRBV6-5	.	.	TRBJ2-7	TGTGCCAGCAGTCGTTCCCCGGACAGTTCCTACGAGCAGTACTTC	CASSRSPDSSYEQYF
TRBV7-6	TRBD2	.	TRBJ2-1	TGTGCCAGCAGCTTAGGGGTTGGGACTAGCGGTTACAATGAGCAGTTCTTC	CASSLGVGTSGYNEQFF
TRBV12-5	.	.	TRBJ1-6	TGTGCTAGTGGTGCGGCCCAGGGGTATGGTTCACCCCTCCACTTT	CASGAAQGYGSPLHF
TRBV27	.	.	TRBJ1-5	TGTGCCAGCAGTTTTGAGGGTTCCAGCAATCAGCCCCAGCATTTT	CASSFEGSSNQPQHF
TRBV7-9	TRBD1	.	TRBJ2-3	TGTGCCAGCAGCCGGGGACAGCAAGATACGCAGTATTTT	CASSRGQQDTQYF
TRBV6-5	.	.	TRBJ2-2	TGTGCCAGCAGTTACTCGATGATCGGTAACACCGGGGAGCTGTTTTTT	CASSYSMIGNTGELFF
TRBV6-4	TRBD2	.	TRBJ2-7	TGTGCCAGCAGGCCCTGCACATCGGTTGGCGGGAGGCCCTACGAGCAGTACTTC	CASRPCTSVGGRPYEQYF
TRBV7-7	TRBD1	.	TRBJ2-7	TGTGCTAGCAGCGTATCGGGACAGACGCCCTACGAGCAGTACTTC	CASSVSGQTPYEQYF
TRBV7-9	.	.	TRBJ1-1	TGTGCCAGCAGCTTTAGCACTCGAGCTTTCTTT	CASSFSTRAFF
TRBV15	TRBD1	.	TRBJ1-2	TGTGCCACCAGCAGAGATCGTGGGCGGGACAGGGGCCTAAGGAACTATGGCTACACCTTC	CATSRDRGRDRGLRNYGYTF
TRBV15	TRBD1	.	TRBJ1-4	TGTGCCACCAGCATGGCGACAGGGTCAGGTGAAAAACTGTTTTTT	CATSMATGSGEKLFF
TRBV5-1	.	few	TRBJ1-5	TGCGCCAGCAGCGCCGGGACACTAAGCAATCAGCCCCAGCATTTT	CASSAGTLSNQPQHF
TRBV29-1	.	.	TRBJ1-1	TGCAGCGTTGAAGACAGTCGGAGCACTGAAGCTTTCTTT	CSVEDSRSTEAFF
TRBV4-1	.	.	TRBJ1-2	TGCGCCAGCAGCCAACCCCGACAGACTGCTAACTATGGCTACACCTTC	CASSQPRQTANYGYTF
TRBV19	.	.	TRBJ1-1	TGTGCCAGTAGTATAGATCGGGGGAACACTGAAGCTTTCTTT	CASSIDRGNTEAFF
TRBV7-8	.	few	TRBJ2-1	TGTGCCAGCAGCTTAGTTCAGCCTAGATCTGAGCAGTTCTTC	CASSLVQPRSEQFF
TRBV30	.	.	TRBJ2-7	TGTGCCTGGAGTGTACGTCGACAGTCCTACGAGCAGTACTTC	CAWSVRRQSYEQYF